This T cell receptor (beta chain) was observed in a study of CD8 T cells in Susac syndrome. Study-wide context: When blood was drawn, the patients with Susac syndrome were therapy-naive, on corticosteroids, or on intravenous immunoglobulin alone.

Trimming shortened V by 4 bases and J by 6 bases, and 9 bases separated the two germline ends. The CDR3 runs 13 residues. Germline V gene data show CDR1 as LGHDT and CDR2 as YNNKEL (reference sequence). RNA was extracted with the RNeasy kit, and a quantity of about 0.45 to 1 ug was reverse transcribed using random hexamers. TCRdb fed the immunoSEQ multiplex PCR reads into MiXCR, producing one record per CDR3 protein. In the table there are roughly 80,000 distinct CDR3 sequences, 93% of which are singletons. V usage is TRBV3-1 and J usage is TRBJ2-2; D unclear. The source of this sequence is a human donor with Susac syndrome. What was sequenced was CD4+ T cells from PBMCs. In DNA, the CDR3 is TGTGCCAGCAGCCCCGCGCCCGCCGGGGAGCTGTTTTTT. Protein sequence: CASSPAPAGELFF.